The rows below give T cell receptor beta chains drawn from one sample of a study of OX40 agonist ivuxolimab in advanced cancers. Repertoires were generated with immunoSEQ multiplex PCR, while TCRdb's copy carries only in-frame clones and drops some. This table has more than 65,000 clones, approximately 80% appearing once. The sample consisted of CD4+ or CD8+ T cells sorted from blood, taken in a trial of the OX40 agonist ivuxolimab. All receptors derive from an adult with an advanced solid tumor such as melanoma, head and neck, liver or kidney cancer. The CDR3 runs from the conserved cysteine through the conserved F or W. Fields, in order: V gene, J gene, clone size, D gene, CDR3 DNA, CDR3 protein. The D gene is left open where the match is weak. Clone size appears in some rows only: once, few, many, or a class for an expanded clone.

>TRBV5-5|TRBJ2-5|NA|TRBD2
TGTGCCACCTCCCCAAGTGGGGGGGGAGAGACCCAGTACTTC
CATSPSGGGETQYF
>TRBV5-1|TRBJ2-1|once|NA
TGCGCCAGCAGCTTGGTACCAGGGGAGTTTTCTGAGCAGTTCTTC
CASSLVPGEFSEQFF
>TRBV6-1|TRBJ2-1|NA|TRBD2
TGTGCCAGCAGAGAAATAACCGGGACTAGCGAAGTTTATGAGCAGTTCTTC
CASREITGTSEVYEQFF
>TRBV6-5|TRBJ2-3|NA|TRBD1
TGTGCCAGCAGTTACTCACAGGGGGGTGGGGCAGATACGCAGTATTTT
CASSYSQGGGADTQYF
>TRBV6-5|TRBJ1-6|once|NA
TGTGCCAGCAGTTTACAGGGCTCGAATAATTCACCCCTCCACTTT
CASSLQGSNNSPLHF
>TRBV11-2|TRBJ2-1|NA|NA
TGTGCCAGCAGCTTAGGTCAGAACAATGAGCAGTTCTTC
CASSLGQNNEQFF
>TRBV4-2|TRBJ1-1|NA|TRBD1
TGTGCCAGCAGCCACGGACAGGGGGCTAAGACTGAAGCTTTCTTT
CASSHGQGAKTEAFF
>TRBV5-1|TRBJ2-4|NA|NA
TGCGCCAGCAGCTTGGGACCTCCGACGGGTTACAAAAACATTCAGTACTTC
CASSLGPPTGYKNIQYF
>TRBV7-2|TRBJ1-4|NA|TRBD1
TGTGCCAGCAGCATACCTGGGACAGCCGAAAAACTGTTTTTT
CASSIPGTAEKLFF
>TRBV11-2|TRBJ2-3|NA|TRBD2
TGTGCCAGCAGCCCTATAGCGGGCGGCCTCTCGGTGGATACGCAGTATTTT
CASSPIAGGLSVDTQYF
>TRBV7-9|TRBJ1-5|NA|NA
TGTGCCAGCAGCTTAATTGATCAGCCCCAGCATTTT
CASSLIDQPQHF
>TRBV4-3|TRBJ2-3|NA|TRBD2
TGCGCCAGCAGCCAAGGCGGGGGACTCACAGATACGCAGTATTTT
CASSQGGGLTDTQYF
>TRBV11-2|TRBJ2-4|NA|TRBD2
TGTGCCAGCAGTTTAGCGGGGGGGCCGTCGGTGGGCATTCAGTACTTC
CASSLAGGPSVGIQYF
>TRBV11-2|TRBJ2-3|NA|TRBD2
TGTGCCAGCAGCTTAGTGCGGGGGAACACAGATACGCAGTATTTT
CASSLVRGNTDTQYF
>TRBV6-5|TRBJ2-7|NA|NA
TGTGCCAGCAGTTACTCGACCGGCTACGAGCAGTACTTC
CASSYSTGYEQYF
>TRBV19|TRBJ1-2|NA|NA
TGTGCCAGTAGTAGGGGGCCCGTAGGAGGCTACACCTTC
CASSRGPVGGYTF
>TRBV9|TRBJ1-2|NA|TRBD1
TGTGCCAGCAGCCCTGGACAGGGTGGAAGGTATGGCTACACCTTC
CASSPGQGGRYGYTF
>TRBV11-2|TRBJ1-1|NA|NA
TGTGCCAGCAGCTTAGTTCAGAGGGGCGCGGCTTTCTTT
CASSLVQRGAAFF
>TRBV6-6|TRBJ1-6|once|TRBD1
TGTGCCAGCAGTTACGAAGGGACAGAGGCTTCACCCCTCCACTTT
CASSYEGTEASPLHF
>TRBV6-5|TRBJ1-2|NA|NA
TGTGCCAGCAGTCCCGCAGATGGGGTTAACTATGGCTACACCTTC
CASSPADGVNYGYTF